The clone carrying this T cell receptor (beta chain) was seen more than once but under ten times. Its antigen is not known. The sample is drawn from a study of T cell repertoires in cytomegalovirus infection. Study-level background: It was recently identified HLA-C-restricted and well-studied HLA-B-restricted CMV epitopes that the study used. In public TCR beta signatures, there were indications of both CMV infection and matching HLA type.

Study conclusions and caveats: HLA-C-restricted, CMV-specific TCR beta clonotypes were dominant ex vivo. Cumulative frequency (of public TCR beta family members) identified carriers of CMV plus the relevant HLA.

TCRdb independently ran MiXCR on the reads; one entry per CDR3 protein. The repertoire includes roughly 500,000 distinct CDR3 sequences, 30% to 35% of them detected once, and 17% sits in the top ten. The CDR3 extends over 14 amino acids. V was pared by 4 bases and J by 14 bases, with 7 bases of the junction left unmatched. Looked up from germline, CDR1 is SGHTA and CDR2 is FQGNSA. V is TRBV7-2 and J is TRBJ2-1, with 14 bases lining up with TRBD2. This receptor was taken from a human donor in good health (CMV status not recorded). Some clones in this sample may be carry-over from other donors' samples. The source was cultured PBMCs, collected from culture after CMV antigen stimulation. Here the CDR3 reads CASSWGLAGAVEFF. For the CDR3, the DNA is TGTGCCAGCAGCTGGGGACTAGCGGGAGCAGTGGAGTTCTTC.